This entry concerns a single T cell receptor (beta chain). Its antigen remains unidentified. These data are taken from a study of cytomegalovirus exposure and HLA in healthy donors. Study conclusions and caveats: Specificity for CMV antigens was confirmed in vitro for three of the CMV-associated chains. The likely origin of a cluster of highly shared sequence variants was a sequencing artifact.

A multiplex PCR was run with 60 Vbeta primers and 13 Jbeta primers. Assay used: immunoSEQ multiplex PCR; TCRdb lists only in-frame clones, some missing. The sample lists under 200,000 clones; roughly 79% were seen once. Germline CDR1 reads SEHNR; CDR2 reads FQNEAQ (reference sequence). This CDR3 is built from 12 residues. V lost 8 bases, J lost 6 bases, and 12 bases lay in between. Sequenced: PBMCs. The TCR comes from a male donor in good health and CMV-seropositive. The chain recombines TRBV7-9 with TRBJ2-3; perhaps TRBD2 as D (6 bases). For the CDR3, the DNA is TGTGCCAGCTTAAGAAGCGGGGATACGCAGTATTTT. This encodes CASLRSGDTQYF.